This T cell receptor beta chain was documented in a study of T cell changes during pregnancy in multiple sclerosis. V was pared by 5 bases and J by 4 bases, with 8 bases of the junction left unmatched. Germline loops: CDR1 SGHTA, CDR2 FQGTGA. The CDR3 sequence is 17 residues long. Clones were read by immunoSEQ multiplex PCR, and TCRdb kept only the in-frame ones, dropping some. The profile covers 56,000 or so clones, with over 75% appearing a single time and approximately 2.3% taken by the ten largest. Material: peripheral blood, obtained in the first trimester of pregnancy. This clonotype originated in a female donor in good health, enrolled as a control in a pregnancy study. V usage is TRBV7-3 and J usage is TRBJ2-5; 15 bases are shared with TRBD2. The CDR3 region is CASSQGLAGGRGETQYF. The CDR3 DNA sequence: TGTGCCAGCAGCCAGGGACTAGCGGGGGGTAGGGGAGAGACCCAGTACTTC.